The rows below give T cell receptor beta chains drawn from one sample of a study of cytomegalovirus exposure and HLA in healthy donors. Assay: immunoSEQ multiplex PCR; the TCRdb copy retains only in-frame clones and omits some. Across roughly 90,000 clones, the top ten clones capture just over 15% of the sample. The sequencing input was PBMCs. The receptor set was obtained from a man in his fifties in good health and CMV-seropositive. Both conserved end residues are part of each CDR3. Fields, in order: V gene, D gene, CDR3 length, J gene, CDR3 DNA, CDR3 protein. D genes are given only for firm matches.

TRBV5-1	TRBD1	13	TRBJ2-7	TGCGCCAGCAGCCCACGGACAGGCTACGAGCAGTACTTC	CASSPRTGYEQYF
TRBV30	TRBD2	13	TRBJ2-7	TGTGCCTGGACTAGCGGGGCCGGGGGAGAGCAGTACTTC	CAWTSGAGGEQYF
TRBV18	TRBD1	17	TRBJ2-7	TGTGCCAGCTCGGATAAACTACGGGACAGGAACATCTACGAGCAGTACTTC	CASSDKLRDRNIYEQYF
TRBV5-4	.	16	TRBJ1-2	TGTGCCAGCAGCTATTGGGCCTTTGGACAGCCCTATGGCTACACCTTC	CASSYWAFGQPYGYTF
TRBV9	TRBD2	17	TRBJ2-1	TGTGCCAGCAGCGTAGGGGGAGGAGCGGGGTCCTACAATGAGCAGTTCTTC	CASSVGGGAGSYNEQFF
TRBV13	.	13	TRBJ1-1	TGTGCCAGCAGCTCGAACAGGGAGCTTGAAGCTTTCTTT	CASSSNRELEAFF
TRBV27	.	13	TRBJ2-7	TGTGCCAGCAGTCATGGACAGCGCTACGAGCAGTACTTC	CASSHGQRYEQYF
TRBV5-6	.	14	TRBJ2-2	TGTGCCAGCAGTCCCCAGGGGTACACCGGGGAGCTGTTTTTT	CASSPQGYTGELFF
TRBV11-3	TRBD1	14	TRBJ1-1	TGTGCCAGCAGCCTCGACAGGGGGCCGACTGAAGCTTTCTTT	CASSLDRGPTEAFF
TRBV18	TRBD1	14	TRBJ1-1	TGTGCCAGCTCACTGGGACAGGGGAAAACTGAAGCTTTCTTT	CASSLGQGKTEAFF
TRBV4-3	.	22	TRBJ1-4	TGCGCCAGCAGCCAGGCCCATGGGAGGGCGCTACCGGGCTCCTCAACTAATGAAAAACTGTTTTTT	CASSQAHGRALPGSSTNEKLFF
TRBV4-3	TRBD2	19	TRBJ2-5	TGCGCCAGCAGCCCAAGGCCCCCATGGGAGCGGGAGAGGGCAGAGACCCAGTACTTC	CASSPRPPWERERAETQYF
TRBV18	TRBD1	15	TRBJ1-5	TGTGCCAGCTCACAGGGACAGCCTAGCAATCAGCCCCAGCATTTT	CASSQGQPSNQPQHF
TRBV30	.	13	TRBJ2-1	TGTGCCTGGAGGGCTCTTTCCGACAATGAGCAGTTCTTC	CAWRALSDNEQFF
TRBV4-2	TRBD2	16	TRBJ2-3	TGTGCCAGCAGCCTAAATGGGGGACTAAGCACAGATACGCAGTATTTT	CASSLNGGLSTDTQYF
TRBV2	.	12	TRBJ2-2	TGTGCCAGCAGTGTTCTAACCGGGGAGCTGTTTTTT	CASSVLTGELFF
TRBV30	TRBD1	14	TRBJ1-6	TGTGCCTGGAGTCGCGAACAGGGGAATTCACCCCTCCACTTT	CAWSREQGNSPLHF
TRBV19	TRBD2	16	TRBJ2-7	TGTGCCAGTAGTAAGCCCCCTGGCGGGAGCACCTACGAGCAGTACTTC	CASSKPPGGSTYEQYF
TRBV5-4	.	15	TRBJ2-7	TGTGCCAGCAGCTCCAATGGGGGGAGAGCCTACGAGCAGTACTTC	CASSSNGGRAYEQYF
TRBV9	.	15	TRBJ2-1	TGTGCCAGCAGCCCAGAGGCCGTTCCGTACAATGAGCAGTTCTTC	CASSPEAVPYNEQFF
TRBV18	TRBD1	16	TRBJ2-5	TGTGCCAGCTCTATAAACCCCGGGACAGGGGGAGAGACCCAGTACTTC	CASSINPGTGGETQYF
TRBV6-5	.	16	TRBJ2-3	TGTGCCAGCAGTTACTCGACAGTTTCTAGCACAGATACGCAGTATTTT	CASSYSTVSSTDTQYF
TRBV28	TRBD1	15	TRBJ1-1	TGTGCCAGCAGTACCCCGGACAGGGAGAACACTGAAGCTTTCTTT	CASSTPDRENTEAFF
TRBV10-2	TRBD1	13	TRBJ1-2	TGCGCCAGCAGTGAAAACAGGGGCTCGGGCTACACCTTC	CASSENRGSGYTF
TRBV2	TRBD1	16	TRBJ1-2	TGTGCCAGCAGCACCAAGGGACAGAAGTCTAACTATGGCTACACCTTC	CASSTKGQKSNYGYTF
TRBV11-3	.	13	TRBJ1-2	TGTGCCAGCAGTTTACGGGGGTCCTATGGCTACAACTTC	CASSLRGSYGYNF
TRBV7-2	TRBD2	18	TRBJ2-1	TGTGCCAGCAGCTTTATCGGGGCTAGCGGGAGGATCAGCAATGAGCAGTTCTTC	CASSFIGASGRISNEQFF
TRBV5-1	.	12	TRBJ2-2	TGCGCCAGCAGAACAGGTACCGGGGAGCTGTTTTTT	CASRTGTGELFF